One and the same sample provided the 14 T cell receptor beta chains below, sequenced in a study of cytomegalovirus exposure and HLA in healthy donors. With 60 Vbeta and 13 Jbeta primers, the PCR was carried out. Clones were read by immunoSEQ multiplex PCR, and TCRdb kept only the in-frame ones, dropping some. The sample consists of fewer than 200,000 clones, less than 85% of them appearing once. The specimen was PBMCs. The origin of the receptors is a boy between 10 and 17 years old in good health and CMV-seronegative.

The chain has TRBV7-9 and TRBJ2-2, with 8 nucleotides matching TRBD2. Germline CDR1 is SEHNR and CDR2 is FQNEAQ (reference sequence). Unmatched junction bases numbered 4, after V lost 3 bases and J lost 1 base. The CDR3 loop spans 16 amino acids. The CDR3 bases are TGTGCCAGCAGCTTGTTTAGCGGGGTGAACACCGGGGAGCTGTTTTTT. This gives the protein CASSLFSGVNTGELFF.

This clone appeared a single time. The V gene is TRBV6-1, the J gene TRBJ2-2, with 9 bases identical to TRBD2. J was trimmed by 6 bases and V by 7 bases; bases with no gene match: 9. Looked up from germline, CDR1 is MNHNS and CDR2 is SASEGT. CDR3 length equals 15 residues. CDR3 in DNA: TGTGCCAGCACCCATCAGCGGGGGGTCGCCGGGGAGCTGTTTTTT. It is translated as CASTHQRGVAGELFF.

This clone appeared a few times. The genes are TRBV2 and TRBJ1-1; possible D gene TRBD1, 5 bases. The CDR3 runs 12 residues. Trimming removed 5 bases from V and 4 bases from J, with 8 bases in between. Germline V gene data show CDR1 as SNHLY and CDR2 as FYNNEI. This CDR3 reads CASSRGATEAFF. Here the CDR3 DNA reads TGTGCCAGCAGTCGCGGGGCCACTGAAGCTTTCTTT.

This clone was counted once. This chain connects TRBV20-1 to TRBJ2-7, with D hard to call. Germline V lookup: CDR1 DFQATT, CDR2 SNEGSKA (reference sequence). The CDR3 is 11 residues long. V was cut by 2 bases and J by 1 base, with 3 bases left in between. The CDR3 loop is CSARLSYEQYF. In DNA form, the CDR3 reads TGCAGTGCTAGACTGTCCTACGAGCAGTACTTC.

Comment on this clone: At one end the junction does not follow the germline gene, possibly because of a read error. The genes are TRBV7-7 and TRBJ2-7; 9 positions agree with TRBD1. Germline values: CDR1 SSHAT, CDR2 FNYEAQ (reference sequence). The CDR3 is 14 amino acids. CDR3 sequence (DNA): TGTGCTAGCAGCCCCGGGACAGGGACCTACGAGCAGTACTTC. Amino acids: CASSPGTGTYEQYF. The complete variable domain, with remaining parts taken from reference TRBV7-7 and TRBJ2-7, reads GAGVSQSPRYKVTKRGQDVTLRCDPISSHATLYWYQQALGQGPEFLTYFNYEAQPDKSGLPSDRFSAERPEGSISTLTIQRTEQRDSAMYRCASSPGTGTYEQYFGPGTRLTVT.

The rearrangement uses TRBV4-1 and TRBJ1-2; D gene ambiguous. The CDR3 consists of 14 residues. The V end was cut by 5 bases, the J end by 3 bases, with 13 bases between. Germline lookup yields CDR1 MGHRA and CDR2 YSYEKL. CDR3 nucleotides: TGCGCCAGCAGCGCCACTTGGACTGACTATGGCTACACCTTC. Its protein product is CASSATWTDYGYTF.

The CDR3 region is CASRNPTSGLSYNEQFF. CDR3 DNA: TGTGCCAGCAGAAACCCGACTAGCGGCCTCTCCTACAATGAGCAGTTCTTC. The chain joins TRBV5-4 to TRBJ2-1, with 9 nucleotides matching TRBD2. The CDR3 sequence is 17 residues long. Trimming removed 5 bases from V and 0 bases from J; junction bases left unmatched: 9. Germline loops: CDR1 SGHNT, CDR2 YYREEE (reference sequence).

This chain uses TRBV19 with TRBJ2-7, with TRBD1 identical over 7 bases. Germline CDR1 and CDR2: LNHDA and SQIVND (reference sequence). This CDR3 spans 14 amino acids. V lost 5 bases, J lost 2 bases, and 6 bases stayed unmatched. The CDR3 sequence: CASSLRTGTYEQYF. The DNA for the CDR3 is TGTGCCAGTAGTCTCCGGACAGGAACCTACGAGCAGTACTTC.

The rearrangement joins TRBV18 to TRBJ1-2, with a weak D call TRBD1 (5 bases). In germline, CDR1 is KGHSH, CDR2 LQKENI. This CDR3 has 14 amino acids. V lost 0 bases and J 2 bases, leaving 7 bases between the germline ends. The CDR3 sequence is CASSPPSGNYGYTF. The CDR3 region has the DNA TGTGCCAGCTCACCACCGTCAGGGAACTATGGCTACACCTTC.

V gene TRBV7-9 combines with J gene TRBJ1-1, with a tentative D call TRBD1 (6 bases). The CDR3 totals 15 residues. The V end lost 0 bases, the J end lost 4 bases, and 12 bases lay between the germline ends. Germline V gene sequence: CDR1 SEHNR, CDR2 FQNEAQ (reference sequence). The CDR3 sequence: CASSLADSSSTEAFF. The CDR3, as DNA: TGTGCCAGCAGCTTAGCGGACAGCTCCTCCACTGAAGCTTTCTTT.

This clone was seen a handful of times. CDR3 DNA: TGTGCCAGCAACCCGGACAGAGCGAACACCGGGGAGCTGTTTTTT. It codes for CASNPDRANTGELFF. V is TRBV9 and J is TRBJ2-2; D is perhaps TRBD1 (6 bases). The CDR3 extends over 15 amino acids. From germline, CDR1 is SGDLS and CDR2 YYNGEE. With 6 bases removed from V and 0 bases from J, the gap between germline ends came to 12 bases.

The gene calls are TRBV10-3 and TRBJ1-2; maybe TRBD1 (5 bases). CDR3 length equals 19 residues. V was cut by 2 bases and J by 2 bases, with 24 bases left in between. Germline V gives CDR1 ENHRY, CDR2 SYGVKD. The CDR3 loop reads CAISEGLRTPYRTNYGYTF. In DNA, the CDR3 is TGTGCCATCAGTGAGGGCCTCAGAACGCCTTACAGGACCAACTATGGCTACACCTTC.

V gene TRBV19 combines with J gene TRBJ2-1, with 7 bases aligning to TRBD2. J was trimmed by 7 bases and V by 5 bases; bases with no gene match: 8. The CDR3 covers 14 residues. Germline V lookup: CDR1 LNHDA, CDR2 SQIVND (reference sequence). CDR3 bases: TGTGCCAGTAGTTATTTAGCGGGTGGGAATGAGCAGTTCTTC. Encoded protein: CASSYLAGGNEQFF.

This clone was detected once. The chain's CDR3 is CASSLRQATEAFF. CDR3 coding DNA: TGTGCCAGCAGCTTACGCCAGGCCACTGAAGCTTTCTTT. The V gene is TRBV11-2, the J gene TRBJ1-1, with no clear D. With 2 bases removed from V and 4 bases from J, the gap between germline ends came to 8 bases. This CDR3 spans 13 amino acids. The germline CDR1 and CDR2 sequences are SGHAT and FQNNGV.